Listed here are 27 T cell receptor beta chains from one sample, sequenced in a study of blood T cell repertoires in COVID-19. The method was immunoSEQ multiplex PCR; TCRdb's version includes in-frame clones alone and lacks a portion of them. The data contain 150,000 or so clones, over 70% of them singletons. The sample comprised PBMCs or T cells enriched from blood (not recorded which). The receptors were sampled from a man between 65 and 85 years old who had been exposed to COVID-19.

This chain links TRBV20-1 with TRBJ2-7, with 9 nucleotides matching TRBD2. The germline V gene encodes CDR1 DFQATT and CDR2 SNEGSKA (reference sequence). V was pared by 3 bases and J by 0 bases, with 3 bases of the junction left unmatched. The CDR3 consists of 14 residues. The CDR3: CSASSGGHSYEQYF. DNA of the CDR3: TGCAGTGCTAGTAGCGGGGGACACTCCTACGAGCAGTACTTC.

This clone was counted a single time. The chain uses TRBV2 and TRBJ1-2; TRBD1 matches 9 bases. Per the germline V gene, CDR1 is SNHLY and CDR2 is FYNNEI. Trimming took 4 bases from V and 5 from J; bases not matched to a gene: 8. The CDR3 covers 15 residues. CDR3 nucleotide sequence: TGTGCCAGCAGTGGGGGACAGGGAGGTAGTTATGGCTACACCTTC. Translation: CASSGGQGGSYGYTF.

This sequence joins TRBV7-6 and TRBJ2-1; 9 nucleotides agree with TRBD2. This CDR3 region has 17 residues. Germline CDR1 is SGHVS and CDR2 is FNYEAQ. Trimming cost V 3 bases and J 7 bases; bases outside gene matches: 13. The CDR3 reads CASSLNPGLAQANEQFF. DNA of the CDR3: TGTGCCAGCAGCTTGAACCCCGGACTAGCGCAAGCTAATGAGCAGTTCTTC. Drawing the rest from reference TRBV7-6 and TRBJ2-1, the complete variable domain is GAGVSQSPRYKVTKRGQDVALRCDPISGHVSLYWYRQALGQGPEFLTYFNYEAQQDKSGLPNDRFSAERPEGSISTLTIQRTEQRDSAMYRCASSLNPGLAQANEQFFGPGTRLTVL.

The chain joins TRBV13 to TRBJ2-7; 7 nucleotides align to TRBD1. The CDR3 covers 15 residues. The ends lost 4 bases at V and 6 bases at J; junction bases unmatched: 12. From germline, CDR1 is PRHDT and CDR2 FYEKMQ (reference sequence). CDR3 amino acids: CASSSLFLTGSEQYF. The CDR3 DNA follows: TGTGCCAGCAGCTCACTCTTCTTGACAGGGAGCGAGCAGTACTTC.

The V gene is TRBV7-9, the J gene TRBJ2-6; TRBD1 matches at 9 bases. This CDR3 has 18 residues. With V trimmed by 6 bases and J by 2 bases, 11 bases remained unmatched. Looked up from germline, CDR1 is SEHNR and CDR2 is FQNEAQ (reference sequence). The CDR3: CASSYWGQGLPGANVLTF. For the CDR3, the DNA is TGTGCCAGCAGTTACTGGGGACAGGGACTCCCTGGGGCCAACGTCCTGACTTTC.

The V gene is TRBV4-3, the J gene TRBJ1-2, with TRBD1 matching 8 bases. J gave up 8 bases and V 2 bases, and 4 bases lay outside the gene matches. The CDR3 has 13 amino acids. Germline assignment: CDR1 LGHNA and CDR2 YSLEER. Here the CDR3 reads CASSQQGARGYTF. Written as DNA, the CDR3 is TGCGCCAGCAGCCAACAGGGGGCGCGGGGCTACACCTTC.

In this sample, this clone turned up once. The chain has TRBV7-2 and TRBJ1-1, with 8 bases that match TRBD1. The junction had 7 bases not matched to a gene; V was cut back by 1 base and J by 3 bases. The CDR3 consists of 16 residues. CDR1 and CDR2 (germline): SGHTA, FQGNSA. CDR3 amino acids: CASSLGGTGRDTEAFF. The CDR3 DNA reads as TGTGCCAGCAGCTTAGGAGGGACAGGACGGGACACTGAAGCTTTCTTT.

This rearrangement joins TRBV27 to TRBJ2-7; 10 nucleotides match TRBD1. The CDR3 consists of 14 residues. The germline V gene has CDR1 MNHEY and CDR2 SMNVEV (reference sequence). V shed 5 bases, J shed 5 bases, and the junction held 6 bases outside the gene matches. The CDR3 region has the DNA TGTGCCAGCAGTCGGGACAGGGGTCGGGACGAGCAGTACTTC. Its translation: CASSRDRGRDEQYF.

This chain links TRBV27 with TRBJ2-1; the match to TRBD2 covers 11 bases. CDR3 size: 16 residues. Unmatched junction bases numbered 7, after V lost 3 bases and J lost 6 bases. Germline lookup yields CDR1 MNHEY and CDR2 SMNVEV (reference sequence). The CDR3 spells CASSFFLAGGPNEQFF. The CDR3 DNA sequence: TGTGCCAGCAGTTTTTTCCTAGCGGGAGGTCCCAATGAGCAGTTCTTC.

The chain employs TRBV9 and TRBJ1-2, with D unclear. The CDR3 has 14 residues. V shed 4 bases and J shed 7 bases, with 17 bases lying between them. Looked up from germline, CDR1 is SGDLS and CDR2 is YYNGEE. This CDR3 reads CASSPRATGSGYTF. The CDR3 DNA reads TGTGCCAGCAGCCCGAGGGCGACCGGTAGTGGCTACACCTTC.

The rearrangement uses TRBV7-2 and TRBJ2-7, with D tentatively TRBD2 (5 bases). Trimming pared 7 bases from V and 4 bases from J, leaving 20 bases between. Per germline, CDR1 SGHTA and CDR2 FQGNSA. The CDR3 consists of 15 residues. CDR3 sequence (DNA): TGTGCCAGCACCCTGGACTCGGAGCGTCGGTACGAGCAGTACTTC. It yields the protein CASTLDSERRYEQYF.

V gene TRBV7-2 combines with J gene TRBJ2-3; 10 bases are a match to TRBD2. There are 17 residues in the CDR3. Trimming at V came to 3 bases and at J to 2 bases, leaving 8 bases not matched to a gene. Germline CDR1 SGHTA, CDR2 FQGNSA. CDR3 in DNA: TGTGCCAGCAGCTTGGGTCTAGCGGGAGTCTCCACAGATACGCAGTATTTT. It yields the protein CASSLGLAGVSTDTQYF.

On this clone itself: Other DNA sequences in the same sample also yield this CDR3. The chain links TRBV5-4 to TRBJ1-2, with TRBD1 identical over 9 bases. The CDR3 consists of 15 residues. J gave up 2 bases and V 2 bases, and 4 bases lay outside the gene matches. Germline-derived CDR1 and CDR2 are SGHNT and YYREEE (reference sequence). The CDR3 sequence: CASSFGTGGNYGYTF. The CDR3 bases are TGTGCCAGCAGCTTCGGCACAGGGGGCAACTATGGCTACACCTTC. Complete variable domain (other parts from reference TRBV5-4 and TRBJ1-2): ETGVTQSPTHLIKTRGQQVTLRCSSQSGHNTVSWYQQALGQGPQFIFQYYREEENGRGNFPPRFSGLQFPNYSSELNVNALELDDSALYLCASSFGTGGNYGYTFGSGTRLTVV.

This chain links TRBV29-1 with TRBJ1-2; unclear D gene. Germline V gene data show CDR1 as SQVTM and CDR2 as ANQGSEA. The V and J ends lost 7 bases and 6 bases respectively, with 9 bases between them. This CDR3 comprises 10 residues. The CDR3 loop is CSAGENGYTF. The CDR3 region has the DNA TGCAGCGCTGGTGAGAATGGCTACACCTTC.

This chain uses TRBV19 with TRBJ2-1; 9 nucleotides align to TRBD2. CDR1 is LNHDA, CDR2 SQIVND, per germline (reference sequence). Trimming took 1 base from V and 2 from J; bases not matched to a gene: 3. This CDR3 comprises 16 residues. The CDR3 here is CASSIGGGRAYNEQFF. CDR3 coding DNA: TGTGCCAGTAGTATAGGAGGCGGGAGGGCCTACAATGAGCAGTTCTTC.

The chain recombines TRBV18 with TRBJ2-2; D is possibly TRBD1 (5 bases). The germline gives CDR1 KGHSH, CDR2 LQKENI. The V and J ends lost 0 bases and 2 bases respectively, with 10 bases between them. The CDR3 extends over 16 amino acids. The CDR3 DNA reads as TGTGCCAGCTCACCACCGTCAGGGATAAACACCGGGGAGCTGTTTTTT. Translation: CASSPPSGINTGELFF.

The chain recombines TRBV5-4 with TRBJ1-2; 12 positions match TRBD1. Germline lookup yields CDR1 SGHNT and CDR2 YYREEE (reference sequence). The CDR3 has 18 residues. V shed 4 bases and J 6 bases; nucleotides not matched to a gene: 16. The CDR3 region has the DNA TGTGCCAGCAGCGACCGGGACAGGGGGCCCACCATTACAAATGGCTACACCTTC. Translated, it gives CASSDRDRGPTITNGYTF.

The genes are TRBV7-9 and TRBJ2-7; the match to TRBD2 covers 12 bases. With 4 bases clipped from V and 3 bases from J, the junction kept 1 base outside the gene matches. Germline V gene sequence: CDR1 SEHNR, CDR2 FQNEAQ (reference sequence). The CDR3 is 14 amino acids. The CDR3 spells CASSSTSGSYEQYF. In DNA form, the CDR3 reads TGTGCCAGCAGCTCGACTAGCGGGAGCTACGAGCAGTACTTC. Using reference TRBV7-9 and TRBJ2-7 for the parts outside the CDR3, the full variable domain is DTGVSQNPRHKITKRGQNVTFRCDPISEHNRLYWYRQTLGQGPEFLTYFQNEAQLEKSRLLSDRFSAERPKGSFSTLEIQRTEQGDSAMYLCASSSTSGSYEQYFGPGTRLTVT.

DNA for the CDR3: TGTGCCAGTAGTAGGTTTGGACAGAGCTCCTACGAGCAGTACTTC. It is translated as CASSRFGQSSYEQYF. The chain is built from TRBV19 and TRBJ2-7, with D possibly TRBD1 on 6 matching bases. The CDR3 runs 15 residues. Per germline, CDR1 LNHDA and CDR2 SQIVND (reference sequence). With 4 bases removed from V and 0 bases from J, the gap between germline ends came to 13 bases.

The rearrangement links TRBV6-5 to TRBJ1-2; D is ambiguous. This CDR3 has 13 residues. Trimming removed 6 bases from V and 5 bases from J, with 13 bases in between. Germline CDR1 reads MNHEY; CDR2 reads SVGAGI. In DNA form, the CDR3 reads TGTGCCAGCAGGCAGAGAGCGTCATATGGCTACACCTTC. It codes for CASRQRASYGYTF.

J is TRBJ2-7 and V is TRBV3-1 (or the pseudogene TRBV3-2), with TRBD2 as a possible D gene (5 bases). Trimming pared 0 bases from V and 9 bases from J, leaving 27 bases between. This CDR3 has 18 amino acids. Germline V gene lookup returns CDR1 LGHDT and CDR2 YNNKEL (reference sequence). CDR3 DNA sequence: TGTGCCAGCAGCCAAGATAGGGCGACTACGGTTTCTCCTACGGGGCAGTACTTC. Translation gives CASSQDRATTVSPTGQYF.

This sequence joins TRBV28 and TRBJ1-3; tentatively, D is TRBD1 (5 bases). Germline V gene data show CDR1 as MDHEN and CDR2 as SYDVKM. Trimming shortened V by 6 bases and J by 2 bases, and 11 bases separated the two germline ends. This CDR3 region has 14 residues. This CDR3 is CASSIEGAGNTIYF. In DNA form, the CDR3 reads TGTGCCAGCAGCATCGAAGGGGCTGGAAACACCATATATTTT.

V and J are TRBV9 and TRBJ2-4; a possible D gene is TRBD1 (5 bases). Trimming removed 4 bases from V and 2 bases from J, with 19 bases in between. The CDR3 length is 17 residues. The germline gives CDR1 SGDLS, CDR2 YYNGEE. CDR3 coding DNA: TGTGCCAGCAGCCCCCGAGGTCCAGGGCGATCCAAAAACATTCAGTACTTC. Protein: CASSPRGPGRSKNIQYF.

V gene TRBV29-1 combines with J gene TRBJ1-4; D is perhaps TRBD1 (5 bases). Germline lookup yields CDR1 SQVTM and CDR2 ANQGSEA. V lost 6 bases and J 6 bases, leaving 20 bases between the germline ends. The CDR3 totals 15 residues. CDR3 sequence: CSVRLGGEADEKLFF. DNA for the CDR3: TGCAGCGTGAGGCTCGGGGGGGAAGCAGATGAAAAACTGTTTTTT.

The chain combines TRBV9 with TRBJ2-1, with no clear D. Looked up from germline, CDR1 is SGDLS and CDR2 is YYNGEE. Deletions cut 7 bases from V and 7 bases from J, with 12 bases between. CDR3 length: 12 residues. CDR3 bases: TGTGCCAGCCGTGGGCCCTCAAATGAGCAGTTCTTC. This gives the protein CASRGPSNEQFF. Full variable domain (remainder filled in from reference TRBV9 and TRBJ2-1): DSGVTQTPKHLITATGQRVTLRCSPRSGDLSVYWYQQSLDQGLQFLIQYYNGEERAKGNILERFSAQQFPDLHSELNLSSLELGDSALYFCASRGPSNEQFFGPGTRLTVL.

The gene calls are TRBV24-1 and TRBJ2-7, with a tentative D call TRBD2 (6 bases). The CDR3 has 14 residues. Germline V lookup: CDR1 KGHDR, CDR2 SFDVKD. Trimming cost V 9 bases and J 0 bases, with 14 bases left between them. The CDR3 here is CATPFAGPSYEQYF. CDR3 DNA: TGTGCCACCCCGTTCGCGGGACCCTCCTACGAGCAGTACTTC.

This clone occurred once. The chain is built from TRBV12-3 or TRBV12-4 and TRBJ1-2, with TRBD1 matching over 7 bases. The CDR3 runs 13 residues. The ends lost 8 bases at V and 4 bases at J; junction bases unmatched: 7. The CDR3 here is CASGRGRSYGYTF. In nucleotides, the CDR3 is TGTGCCAGCGGAAGGGGGCGTTCCTATGGCTACACCTTC.